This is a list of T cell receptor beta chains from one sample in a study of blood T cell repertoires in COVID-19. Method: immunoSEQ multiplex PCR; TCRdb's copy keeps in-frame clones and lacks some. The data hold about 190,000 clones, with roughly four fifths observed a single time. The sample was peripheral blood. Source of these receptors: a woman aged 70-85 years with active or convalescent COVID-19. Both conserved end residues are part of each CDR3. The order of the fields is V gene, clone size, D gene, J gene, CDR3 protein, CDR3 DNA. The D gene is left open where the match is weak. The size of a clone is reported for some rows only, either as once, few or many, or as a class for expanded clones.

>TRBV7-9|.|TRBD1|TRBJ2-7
CASSLGQGTRYEQYF
TGTGCCAGCAGCTTGGGACAGGGAACCCGCTACGAGCAGTACTTC
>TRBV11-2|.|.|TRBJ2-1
CASSYLHEQFF
TGTGCCAGCAGCTACTTACATGAGCAGTTCTTC
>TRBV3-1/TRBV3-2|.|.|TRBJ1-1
CASSQVRGALMNTEAFF
TGTGCCAGCAGCCAAGTACGGGGGGCACTCATGAACACTGAAGCTTTCTTT
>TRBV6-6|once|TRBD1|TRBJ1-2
CASRGAGGTNYGYTF
TGTGCCAGCAGAGGAGCAGGGGGTACTAACTATGGCTACACCTTC
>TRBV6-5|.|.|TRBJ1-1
CASSYKQGVRTEAFF
TGTGCCAGCAGTTACAAACAGGGAGTGAGAACTGAAGCTTTCTTT
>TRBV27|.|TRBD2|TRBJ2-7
CASSSTSGRHYEQYF
TGTGCCAGCAGTTCGACTAGCGGGAGACACTACGAGCAGTACTTC
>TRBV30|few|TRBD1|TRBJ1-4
CAWSGTGAEKLFF
TGTGCCTGGTCAGGGACAGGAGCTGAAAAACTGTTTTTT
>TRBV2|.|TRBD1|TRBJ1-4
CASRDLDRAIRSEKLFF
TGTGCCAGCAGGGACCTGGACAGGGCGATACGAAGTGAAAAACTGTTTTTT
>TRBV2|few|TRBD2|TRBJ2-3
CASSESPSGSDTQYF
TGTGCCAGCAGCGAATCCCCTAGCGGGAGTGATACGCAGTATTTT
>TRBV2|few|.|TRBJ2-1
CASSEFVYGYNEQFF
TGTGCCAGCAGTGAGTTTGTTTACGGCTACAATGAGCAGTTCTTC
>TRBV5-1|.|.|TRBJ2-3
CASSFGSSADTQYF
TGCGCCAGCAGCTTCGGGAGTTCGGCAGATACGCAGTATTTT
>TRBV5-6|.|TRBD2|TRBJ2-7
CASSFGLASYEQYF
TGTGCCAGCAGCTTCGGACTAGCGAGCTACGAGCAGTACTTC
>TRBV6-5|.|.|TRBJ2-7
CATEDSLTYEQYF
TGTGCCACCGAGGACAGTCTCACCTACGAGCAGTACTTC
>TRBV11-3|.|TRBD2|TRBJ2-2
CASSPGLAGTAGELFF
TGTGCCAGCAGCCCGGGACTAGCGGGAACAGCCGGGGAGCTGTTTTTT
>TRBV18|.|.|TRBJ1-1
CASSTDYGSRAFF
TGTGCCAGCTCAACCGACTATGGGTCCAGGGCTTTCTTT
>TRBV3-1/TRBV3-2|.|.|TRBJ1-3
CASSRRGGGNTIYF
TGTGCCAGCAGCCGCCGGGGAGGAGGGAACACCATATATTTT
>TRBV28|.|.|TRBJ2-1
CASSFGLGSNEQFF
TGTGCCAGCAGTTTCGGCCTTGGGAGTAATGAGCAGTTCTTC
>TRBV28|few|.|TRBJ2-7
CASTSFPSYEQYF
TGTGCCAGCACAAGCTTCCCCTCCTACGAGCAGTACTTC
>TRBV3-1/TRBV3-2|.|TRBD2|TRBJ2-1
CASSQLTSGRLSSYNEQFF
TGTGCCAGCAGCCAACTGACTAGCGGGAGGCTGAGCTCCTACAATGAGCAGTTCTTC
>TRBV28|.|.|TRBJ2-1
CASRSAGRTPSRYNEQFF
TGTGCCAGCAGGTCAGCGGGCCGGACACCATCTCGGTACAATGAGCAGTTCTTC
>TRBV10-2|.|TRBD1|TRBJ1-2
CASSDWGQNYGYTF
TGCGCCAGCAGTGACTGGGGACAGAACTATGGCTACACCTTC
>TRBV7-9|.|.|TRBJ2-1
CASSLEAVSSYNEQFF
TGTGCCAGCAGCTTAGAGGCGGTGAGCTCCTACAATGAGCAGTTCTTC
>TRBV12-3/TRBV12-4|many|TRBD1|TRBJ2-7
CASSSRQGSEQYF
TGTGCCAGCAGTTCGAGACAGGGTTCCGAGCAGTACTTC
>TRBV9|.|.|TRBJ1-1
CASSPPRERGPTEAFF
TGTGCCAGCAGCCCTCCCCGGGAGAGGGGTCCCACTGAAGCTTTCTTT
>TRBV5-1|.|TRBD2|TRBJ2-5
CASSYGLAEETQYF
TGCGCCAGCAGTTATGGACTAGCGGAAGAGACCCAGTACTTC
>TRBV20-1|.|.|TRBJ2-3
CSARDTDTQYF
TGCAGTGCTAGAGATACTGATACGCAGTATTTT
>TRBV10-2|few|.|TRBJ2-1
CASSEIREINEQFF
TGCGCCAGCAGTGAAATCCGGGAGATTAATGAGCAGTTCTTC
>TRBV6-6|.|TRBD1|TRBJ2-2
CASSHEGRDRGTGELFF
TGTGCCAGCAGTCACGAGGGGCGGGACAGGGGTACCGGGGAGCTGTTTTTT
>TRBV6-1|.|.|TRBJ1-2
CASSEDAGMVGYTF
TGTGCCAGCAGTGAAGATGCAGGGATGGTGGGCTACACCTTC
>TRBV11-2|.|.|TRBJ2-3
CASSLGGYGTDTQYF
TGTGCCAGCAGCTTAGGCGGCTACGGCACAGATACGCAGTATTTT
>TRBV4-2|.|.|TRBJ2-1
CASSQVLAGSNEQFF
TGTGCCAGCAGCCAAGTCCTAGCCGGGTCCAATGAGCAGTTCTTC
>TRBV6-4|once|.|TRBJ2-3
CASSAFLTGADTQYF
TGTGCCAGCAGTGCCTTCTTAACAGGTGCAGATACGCAGTATTTT
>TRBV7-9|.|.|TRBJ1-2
CASSPPGYSYGYTF
TGTGCCAGCAGCCCTCCGGGGTATAGCTATGGCTACACCTTC
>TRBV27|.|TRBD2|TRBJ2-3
CASSLPAGVGTDTQYF
TGTGCCAGCAGTTTGCCAGCGGGAGTAGGCACAGATACGCAGTATTTT
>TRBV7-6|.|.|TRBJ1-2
CASSLVGGSNYGYTF
TGTGCCAGCAGCTTAGTAGGGGGTTCTAACTATGGCTACACCTTC
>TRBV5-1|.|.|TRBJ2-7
CASSFGTDSYEQYF
TGCGCCAGCAGCTTTGGTACTGACTCCTACGAGCAGTACTTC
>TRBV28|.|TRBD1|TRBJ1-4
CASSSPGTGNEKLFF
TGTGCCAGCAGTTCCCCCGGGACAGGGAATGAAAAACTGTTTTTT
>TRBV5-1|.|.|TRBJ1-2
CASSLQINYGYTF
TGCGCCAGCAGCTTGCAAATTAACTATGGCTACACCTTC